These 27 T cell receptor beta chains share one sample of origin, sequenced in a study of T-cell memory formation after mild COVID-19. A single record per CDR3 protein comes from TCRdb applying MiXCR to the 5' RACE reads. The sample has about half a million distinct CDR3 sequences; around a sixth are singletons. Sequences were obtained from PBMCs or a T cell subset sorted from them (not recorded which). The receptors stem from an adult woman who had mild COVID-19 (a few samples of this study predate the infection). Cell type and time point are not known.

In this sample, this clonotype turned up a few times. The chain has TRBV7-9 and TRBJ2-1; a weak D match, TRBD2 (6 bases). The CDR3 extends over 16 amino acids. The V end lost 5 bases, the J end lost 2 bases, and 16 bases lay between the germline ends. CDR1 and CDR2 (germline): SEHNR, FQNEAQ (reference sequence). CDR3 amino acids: CASSLSDGGAYNEQFF. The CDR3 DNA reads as TGTGCCAGCAGCCTGTCTGACGGGGGAGCCTACAATGAGCAGTTCTTC.

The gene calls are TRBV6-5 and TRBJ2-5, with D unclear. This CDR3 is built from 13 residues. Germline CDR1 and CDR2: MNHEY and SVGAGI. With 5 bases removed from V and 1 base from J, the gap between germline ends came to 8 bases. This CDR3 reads CASSRLTQETQYF. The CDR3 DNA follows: TGTGCCAGCAGTCGACTTACCCAAGAGACCCAGTACTTC.

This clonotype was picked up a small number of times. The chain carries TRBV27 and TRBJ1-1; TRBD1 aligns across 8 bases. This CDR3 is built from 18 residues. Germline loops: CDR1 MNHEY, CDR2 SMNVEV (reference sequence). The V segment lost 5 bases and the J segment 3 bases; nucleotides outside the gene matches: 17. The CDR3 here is CASSATGGSLLLDTEAFF. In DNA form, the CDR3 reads TGTGCCAGCAGTGCCACAGGGGGGTCTTTGCTTTTAGACACTGAAGCTTTCTTT.

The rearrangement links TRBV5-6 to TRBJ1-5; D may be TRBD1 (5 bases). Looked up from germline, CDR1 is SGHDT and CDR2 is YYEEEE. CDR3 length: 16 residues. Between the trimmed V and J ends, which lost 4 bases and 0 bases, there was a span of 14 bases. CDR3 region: CASSLTGTISNQPQHF. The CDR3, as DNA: TGTGCCAGCAGCCTCACGGGGACCATTAGCAATCAGCCCCAGCATTTT. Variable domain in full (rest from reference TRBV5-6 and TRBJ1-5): DAGVTQSPTHLIKTRGQQVTLRCSPKSGHDTVSWYQQALGQGPQFIFQYYEEEERQRGNFPDRFSGHQFPNYSSELNVNALLLGDSALYLCASSLTGTISNQPQHFGDGTRLSIL.

The DNA for the CDR3 is TGTGCCAGCAGCGGGGAGGGACGCCAGGGAGTCTACGAGCAGTACTTC. It is translated as CASSGEGRQGVYEQYF. V usage is TRBV25-1 and J usage is TRBJ2-7; 7 bases are a match to TRBD2. Trimming cost V 6 bases and J 3 bases; bases outside gene matches: 14. Germline loops: CDR1 MGHDK, CDR2 SYGVNS. The CDR3 runs 16 residues.

CDR3 protein: CASSPVGSRSWQYF. As DNA, the CDR3 is TGTGCCAGCAGTCCCGTGGGGTCCAGGTCCTGGCAGTATTTT. The rearrangement joins TRBV2 to TRBJ2-3; D gene ambiguous. Germline V lookup: CDR1 SNHLY, CDR2 FYNNEI. The ends were cut back, 5 bases at V and 11 bases at J, with 20 bases in the middle. The CDR3 has 14 amino acids.

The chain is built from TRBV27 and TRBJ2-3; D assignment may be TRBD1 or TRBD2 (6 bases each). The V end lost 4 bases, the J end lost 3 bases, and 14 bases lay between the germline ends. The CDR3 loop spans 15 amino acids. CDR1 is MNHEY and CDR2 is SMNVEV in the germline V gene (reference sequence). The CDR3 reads CASSYGRGPTDTQYF. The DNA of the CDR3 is TGTGCCAGCAGTTATGGTCGGGGGCCAACAGATACGCAGTATTTT.

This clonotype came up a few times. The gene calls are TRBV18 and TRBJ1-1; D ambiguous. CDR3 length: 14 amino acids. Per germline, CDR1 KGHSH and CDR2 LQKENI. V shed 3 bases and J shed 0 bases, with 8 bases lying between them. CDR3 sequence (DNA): TGTGCCAGCTCACCGAAAAAGGTGAACACTGAAGCTTTCTTT. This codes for CASSPKKVNTEAFF.

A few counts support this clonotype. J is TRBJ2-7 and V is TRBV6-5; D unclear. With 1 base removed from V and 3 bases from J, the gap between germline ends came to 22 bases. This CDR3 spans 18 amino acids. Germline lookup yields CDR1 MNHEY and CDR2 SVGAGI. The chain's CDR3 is CASSYLGPIGVDFYEQYF. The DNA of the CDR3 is TGTGCCAGCAGTTACTTGGGCCCGATTGGGGTCGACTTCTACGAGCAGTACTTC.

CDR3 protein: CSARADRNSPLHF. CDR3 bases: TGCAGTGCTAGAGCGGACAGGAATTCACCCCTCCACTTT. The chain carries TRBV20-1 and TRBJ1-6; 7 bases agree with TRBD1. V lost 1 base and J lost 7; bases outside the gene matches: 1. Germline lookup yields CDR1 DFQATT and CDR2 SNEGSKA (reference sequence). The length of the CDR3 is 13 residues.

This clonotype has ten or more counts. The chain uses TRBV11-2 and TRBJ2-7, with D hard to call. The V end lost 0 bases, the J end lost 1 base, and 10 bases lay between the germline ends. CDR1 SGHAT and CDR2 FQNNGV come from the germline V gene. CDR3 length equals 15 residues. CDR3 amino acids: CASSLETLGSYEQYF. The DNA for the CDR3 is TGTGCCAGCAGCTTAGAAACTCTCGGGTCCTACGAGCAGTACTTC.

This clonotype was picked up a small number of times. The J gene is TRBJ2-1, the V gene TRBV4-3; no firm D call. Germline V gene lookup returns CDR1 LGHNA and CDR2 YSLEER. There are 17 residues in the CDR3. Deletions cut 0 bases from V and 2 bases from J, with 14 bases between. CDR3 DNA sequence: TGCGCCAGCAGCCAAGATAGTTCCCCGGCCGCCTACAATGAGCAGTTCTTC. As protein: CASSQDSSPAAYNEQFF.

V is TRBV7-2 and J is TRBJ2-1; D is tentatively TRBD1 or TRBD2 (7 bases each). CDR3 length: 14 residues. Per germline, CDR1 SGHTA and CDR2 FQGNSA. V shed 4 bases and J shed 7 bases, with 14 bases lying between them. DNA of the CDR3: TGTGCCAGCAGCTACAACAGGGGAGGGAATGAGCAGTTCTTC. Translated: CASSYNRGGNEQFF.

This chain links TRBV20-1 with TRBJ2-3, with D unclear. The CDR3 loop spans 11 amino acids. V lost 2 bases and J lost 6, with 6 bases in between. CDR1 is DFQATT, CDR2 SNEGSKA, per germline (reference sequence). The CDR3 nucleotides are TGCAGTGCTAGAAATTCTGATACGCAGTATTTT. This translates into CSARNSDTQYF.

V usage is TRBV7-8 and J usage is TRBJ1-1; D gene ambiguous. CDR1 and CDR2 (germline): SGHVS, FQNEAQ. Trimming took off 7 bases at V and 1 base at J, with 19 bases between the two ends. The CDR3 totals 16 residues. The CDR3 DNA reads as TGTGCCAGCACCAATTATCGGGCAGCCTCGAACACTGAAGCTTTCTTT. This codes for CASTNYRAASNTEAFF.

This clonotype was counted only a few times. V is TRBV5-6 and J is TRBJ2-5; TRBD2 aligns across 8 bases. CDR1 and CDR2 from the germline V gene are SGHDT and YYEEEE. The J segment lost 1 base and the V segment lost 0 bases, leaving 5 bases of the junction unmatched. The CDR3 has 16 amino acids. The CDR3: CASSLAGGGIQETQYF. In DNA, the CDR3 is TGTGCCAGCAGCTTGGCCGGCGGGGGGATCCAAGAGACCCAGTACTTC.

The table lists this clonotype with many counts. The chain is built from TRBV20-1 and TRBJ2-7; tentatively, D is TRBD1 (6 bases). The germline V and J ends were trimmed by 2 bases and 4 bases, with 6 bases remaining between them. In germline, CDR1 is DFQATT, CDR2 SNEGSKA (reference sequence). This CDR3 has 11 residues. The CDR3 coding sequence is TGCAGTGCTAGACAGGGGTACGAGCAGTACTTC. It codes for CSARQGYEQYF.

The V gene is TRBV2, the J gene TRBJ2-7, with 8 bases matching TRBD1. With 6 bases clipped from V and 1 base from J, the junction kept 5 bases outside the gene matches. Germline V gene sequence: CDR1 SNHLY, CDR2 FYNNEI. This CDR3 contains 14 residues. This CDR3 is CASRDRVSSYEQYF. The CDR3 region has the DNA TGTGCCAGCAGGGACAGGGTTTCATCCTACGAGCAGTACTTC.

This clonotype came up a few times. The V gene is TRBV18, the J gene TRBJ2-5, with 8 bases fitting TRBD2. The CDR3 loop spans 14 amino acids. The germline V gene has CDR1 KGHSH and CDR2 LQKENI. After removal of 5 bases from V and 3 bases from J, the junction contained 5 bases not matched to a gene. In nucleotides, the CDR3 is TGTGCCAGCTCAGTAACTAGCGGCAAAGAGACCCAGTACTTC. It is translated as CASSVTSGKETQYF.

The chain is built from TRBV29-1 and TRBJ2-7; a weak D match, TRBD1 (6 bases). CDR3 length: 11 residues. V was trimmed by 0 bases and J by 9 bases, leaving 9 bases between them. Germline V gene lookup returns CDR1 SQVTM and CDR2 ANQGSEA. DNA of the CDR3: TGCAGCGTTGAAGAGGGGGCGTTGCAGTACTTC. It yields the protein CSVEEGALQYF.

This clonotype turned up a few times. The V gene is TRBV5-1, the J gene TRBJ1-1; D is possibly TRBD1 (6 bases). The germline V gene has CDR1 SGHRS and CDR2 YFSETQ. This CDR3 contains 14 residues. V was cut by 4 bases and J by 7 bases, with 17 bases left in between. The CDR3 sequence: CASSPRDTASEAFF. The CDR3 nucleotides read TGCGCCAGCAGCCCACGGGACACCGCCAGTGAAGCTTTCTTT.

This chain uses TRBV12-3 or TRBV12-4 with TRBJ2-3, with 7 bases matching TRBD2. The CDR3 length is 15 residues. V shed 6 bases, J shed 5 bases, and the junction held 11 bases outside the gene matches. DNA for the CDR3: TGTGCCAGCAGCCGAGGTGGCGGGAGTGGAGATACGCAGTATTTT. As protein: CASSRGGGSGDTQYF.

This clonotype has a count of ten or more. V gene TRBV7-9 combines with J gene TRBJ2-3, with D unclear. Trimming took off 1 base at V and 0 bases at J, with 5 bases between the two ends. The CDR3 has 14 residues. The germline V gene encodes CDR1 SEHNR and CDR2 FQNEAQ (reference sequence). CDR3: CASSLVTSTDTQYF. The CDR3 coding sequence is TGTGCCAGCAGCTTAGTAACTAGCACAGATACGCAGTATTTT.

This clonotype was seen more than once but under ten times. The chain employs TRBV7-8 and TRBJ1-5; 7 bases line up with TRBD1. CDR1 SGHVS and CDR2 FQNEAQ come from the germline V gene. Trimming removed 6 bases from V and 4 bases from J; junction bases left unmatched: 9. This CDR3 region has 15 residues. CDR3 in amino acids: CASSPRAGGNQPQHF. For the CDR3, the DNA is TGTGCCAGCAGTCCGAGGGCAGGGGGTAATCAGCCCCAGCATTTT.

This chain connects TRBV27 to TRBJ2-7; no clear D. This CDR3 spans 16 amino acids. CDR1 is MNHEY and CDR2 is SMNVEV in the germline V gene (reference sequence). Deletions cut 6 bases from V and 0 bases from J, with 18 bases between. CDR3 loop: CASRPQPGLSSYEQYF. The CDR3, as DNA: TGTGCCAGCAGACCCCAACCGGGCCTCAGCTCCTACGAGCAGTACTTC.

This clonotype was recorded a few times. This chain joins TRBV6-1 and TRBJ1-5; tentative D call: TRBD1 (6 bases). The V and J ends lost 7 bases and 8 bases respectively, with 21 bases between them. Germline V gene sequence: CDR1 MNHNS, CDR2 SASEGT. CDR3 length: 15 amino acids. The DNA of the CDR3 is TGTGCCAGCAATCTCAGCCCAGGGGTCGTGGAGCCCCAGCATTTT. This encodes CASNLSPGVVEPQHF.

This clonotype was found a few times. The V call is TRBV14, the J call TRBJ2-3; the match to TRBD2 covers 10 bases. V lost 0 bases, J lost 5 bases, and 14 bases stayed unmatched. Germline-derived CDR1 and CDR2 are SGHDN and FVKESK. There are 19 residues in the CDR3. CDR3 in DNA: TGTGCCAGCAGCCAAGAATTTCGGCTAGCGGGGGCCTTTCAAGATACGCAGTATTTT. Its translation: CASSQEFRLAGAFQDTQYF.